This note documents a single TCR beta chain sequence. This specimen belongs to a study of blood T cell repertoires in COVID-19. Study-wide background: PBMCs, B-cell-depleted T cells, or T cells provided the cDNA or gDNA that made up the material.

The CDR3 has 14 amino acids. The ends were cut back, 4 bases at V and 3 bases at J, with 15 bases in the middle. Germline V CDR1 and CDR2: GTSNPN, SVGIG (reference sequence). Assay used: immunoSEQ multiplex PCR; TCRdb lists only in-frame clones, some missing. In the table there are 100,000 or so clones, approximately 81% of which are singletons. This sequence was found in an elderly man with acute or convalescent COVID-19. This rearrangement joins TRBV30 to TRBJ1-1; D is unclear. Sequences were obtained from peripheral blood. CDR3 loop: CAWTFSGSHTEAFF. The CDR3 nucleotides read TGTGCCTGGACCTTTTCGGGGTCGCACACTGAAGCTTTCTTT. Full variable domain (rest looked up from reference TRBV30 and TRBJ1-1): SQTIHQWPATLVQPVGSPLSLECTVEGTSNPNLYWYRQAAGRGLQLLFYSVGIGQISSEVPQNLSASRPQDRQFILSSKKLLLSDSGFYLCAWTFSGSHTEAFFGQGTRLTVV.